This T cell receptor (beta chain) was recovered during a study of T-cell reconstitution after alpha-beta-depleted transplantation in children. Study results and caveats: It was newly produced T cells that mostly accounted for T-cell counts and diversity one year after transplant. TCRbeta diversity was high at day 60 in some patients (a result of surviving recipient T cells and thymic progenitors). Expanded clones from the graft, numbering several hundred, reportedly supplied alpha-beta T cells about two months after transplant.

This clonotype was detected many times. Its antigen remains unknown. Germline V gene data show CDR1 as DFQATT and CDR2 as SNEGSKA (reference sequence). This CDR3 contains 10 residues. Trimming shortened V by 2 bases and J by 5 bases, and 3 bases separated the two germline ends. Unique molecular identifiers were used to barcode this TCRbeta library. TCRdb reprocessed the PCR reads via MiXCR and lists one record per CDR3 protein. The sample has over 45,000 distinct CDR3 sequences; over 4.5% are singletons. The genes are TRBV20-1 and TRBJ2-5; D gene uncertain. Sequenced material: PBMCs, mostly from graft donor cells, taken 60 days after TCRalphabeta/CD19-depleted stem cell transplant. The clonotype comes from a female patient aged 2-10 years who had a stem cell transplant for aplastic anemia, so the T cells may come from the graft donor. The CDR3 loop reads CSARRETQYF. CDR3 nucleotide sequence: TGCAGTGCTAGACGGGAGACCCAGTACTTC.